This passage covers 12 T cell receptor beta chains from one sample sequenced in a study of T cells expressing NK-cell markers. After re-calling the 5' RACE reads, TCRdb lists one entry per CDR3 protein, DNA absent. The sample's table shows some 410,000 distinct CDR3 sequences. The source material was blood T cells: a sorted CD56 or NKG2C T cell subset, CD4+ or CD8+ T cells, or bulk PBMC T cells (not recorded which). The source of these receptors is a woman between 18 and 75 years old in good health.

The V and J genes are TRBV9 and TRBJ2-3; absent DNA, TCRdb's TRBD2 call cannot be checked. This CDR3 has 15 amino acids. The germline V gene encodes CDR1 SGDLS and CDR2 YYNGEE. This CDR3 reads CASSATSGSRYTQYF.

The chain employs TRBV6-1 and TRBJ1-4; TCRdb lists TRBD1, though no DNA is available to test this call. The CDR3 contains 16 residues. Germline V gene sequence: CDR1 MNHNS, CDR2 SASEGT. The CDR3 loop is CASSKNRVMDNEKLFF.

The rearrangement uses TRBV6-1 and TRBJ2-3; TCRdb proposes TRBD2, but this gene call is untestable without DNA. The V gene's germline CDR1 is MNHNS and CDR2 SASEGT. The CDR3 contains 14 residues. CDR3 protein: CASRTRALIDTQYF.

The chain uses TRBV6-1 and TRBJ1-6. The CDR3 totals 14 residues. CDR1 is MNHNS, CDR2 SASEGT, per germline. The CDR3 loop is CASRASSYNSPLHF.

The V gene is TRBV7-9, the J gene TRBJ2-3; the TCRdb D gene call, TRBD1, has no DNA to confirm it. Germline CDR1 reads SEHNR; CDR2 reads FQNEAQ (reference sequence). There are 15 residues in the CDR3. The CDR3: CASSSSGGPTDTQYF.

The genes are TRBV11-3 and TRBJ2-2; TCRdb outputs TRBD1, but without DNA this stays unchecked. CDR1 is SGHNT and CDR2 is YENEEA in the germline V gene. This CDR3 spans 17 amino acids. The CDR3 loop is CASSSYTGTTNTGELFF.

CDR3 sequence reads: CASSLPSHGVAKNIQYF. The chain employs TRBV28 and TRBJ2-4. This CDR3 region has 17 residues. Germline V gene sequence: CDR1 MDHEN, CDR2 SYDVKM.

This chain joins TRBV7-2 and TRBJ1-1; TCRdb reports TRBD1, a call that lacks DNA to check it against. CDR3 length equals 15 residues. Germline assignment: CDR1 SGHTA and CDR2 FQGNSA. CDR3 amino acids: CASSLQGAVFTEAFF.

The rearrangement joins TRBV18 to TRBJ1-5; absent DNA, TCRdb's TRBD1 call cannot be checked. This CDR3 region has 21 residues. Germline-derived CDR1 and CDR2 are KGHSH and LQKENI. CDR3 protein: CASSPRAGLGPEYSSNQPQHF.

The CDR3 reads CASSLSDSGRYNEQFF. The chain carries TRBV5-1 and TRBJ2-1; TCRdb names TRBD2, which stays unverified in the absence of DNA. The CDR3 length is 16 residues. CDR1 is SGHRS, CDR2 YFSETQ, per germline.

CDR3 protein: CASSSPHPTDTEAFF. The rearrangement uses TRBV12-3 or TRBV12-4 and TRBJ1-1. The length of the CDR3 is 15 residues.

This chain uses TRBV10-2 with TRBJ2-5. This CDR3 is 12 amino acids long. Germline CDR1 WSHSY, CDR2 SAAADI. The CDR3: CASSEHSETQYF.